Listed below are T cell receptor beta chains from one sample, sequenced in a study of glioma-infiltrating T cells after dendritic cell vaccination. TCRdb keeps only in-frame clones here, not all; method: immunoSEQ multiplex PCR. Among almost 65,000 clones listed, around 83% were seen once. Sequencing used blood, obtained before dendritic cell vaccination. These receptor sequences come from a human donor with glioblastoma. Both conserved end residues are part of each CDR3. D genes are given only for firm matches. A clone size is listed for some rows: how often the clone was seen (once, few, many), or a class if it is expanded.

V gene	J gene	D gene	clone size	CDR3 protein	CDR3 DNA
TRBV5-1	TRBJ2-4	TRBD2	-	CASSRFNSGTSTLKNIQYF	TGCGCCAGCAGCAGGTTCAATTCCGGGACTAGCACTTTAAAAAACATTCAGTACTTC
TRBV7-9	TRBJ2-1	TRBD1	-	CASSYPRGPHNEQFF	TGTGCCAGCAGCTACCCAAGGGGGCCTCACAATGAGCAGTTCTTC
TRBV30	TRBJ2-7	-	-	CAWIRFSYEQYF	TGTGCCTGGATTCGGTTCTCCTACGAGCAGTACTTC
TRBV6-4	TRBJ1-6	-	once	CASSERDSYNSPLHF	TGTGCCAGCAGTGAAAGAGACTCCTATAATTCACCCCTCCACTTT
TRBV7-2	TRBJ1-4	TRBD1	-	CASSYTGVGNEKLFF	TGTGCCAGCAGCTATACAGGGGTGGGGAATGAAAAACTGTTTTTT
TRBV15	TRBJ1-2	TRBD1	-	CATSNGDRISNYGYTF	TGTGCCACCAGCAACGGGGACAGGATTTCAAACTATGGCTACACCTTC
TRBV2	TRBJ2-5	TRBD1	-	CASRRGLVETQYF	TGTGCCAGCAGGAGGGGGCTGGTAGAGACCCAGTACTTC
TRBV14	TRBJ2-7	-	-	CASSQGQATTYEQYF	TGTGCCAGCAGCCAGGGTCAGGCTACCACCTACGAGCAGTACTTC
TRBV29-1	TRBJ2-7	TRBD1	few	CSVDGQGAHEQYF	TGCAGCGTCGACGGACAGGGGGCCCACGAGCAGTACTTC
TRBV2	TRBJ1-1	TRBD1	-	CASTGTENTEAFF	TGTGCCAGCACTGGGACAGAGAACACTGAAGCTTTCTTT
TRBV27	TRBJ1-5	TRBD1	once	CASSSLDRVARDQPQHF	TGTGCCAGCAGTTCGCTGGACAGGGTAGCGAGAGATCAGCCCCAGCATTTT
TRBV5-1	TRBJ2-5	TRBD2	once	CASSLGGTGGETQYF	TGCGCCAGCAGCTTGGGGGGCACGGGGGGAGAGACCCAGTACTTC
TRBV29-1	TRBJ1-1	TRBD1	-	CSAGQGKGEAFF	TGCAGCGCTGGACAGGGAAAGGGTGAAGCTTTCTTT
TRBV19	TRBJ1-1	-	-	CATNVPGFEAFF	TGTGCCACAAATGTCCCGGGGTTCGAAGCTTTCTTT
TRBV19	TRBJ1-5	-	few	CASQGRKDQPQHF	TGTGCCTCACAAGGGAGGAAGGATCAGCCCCAGCATTTT
TRBV2	TRBJ2-7	-	-	CASTISYEQYF	TGTGCCAGCACCATTTCCTACGAGCAGTACTTC
TRBV28	TRBJ2-7	TRBD1	-	CASSLSGQVTYEQYF	TGTGCCAGCAGTTTATCGGGACAGGTTACCTACGAGCAGTACTTC